The present T cell receptor beta chain was sequenced within a study of cytomegalovirus exposure and HLA in healthy donors. Overall study: Earlier, about 180 million T cells were analyzed, and more than 100 million unique TCR beta sequences were found among them.

Study outcomes and limitations: A likely sequencing artifact accounted for one observed cluster of highly shared sequence variants. Testing in vitro showed a few CMV-associated chains specific for CMV antigens. One variant, a missense change in DCLRE1C, was linked in a later analysis to TCR beta V- and J-gene trimming.

The CDR3 extends over 12 amino acids. Germline lookup yields CDR1 MDHEN and CDR2 SYDVKM. V was clipped by 6 bases and J by 11 bases, with 11 bases between them. 60 Vbeta and 13 Jbeta primers were used in PCR. The protocol was immunoSEQ multiplex PCR, while the TCRdb copy is restricted to in-frame clones and leaves out a portion. The sample includes about 160,000 clones, around three quarters seen only once; the top ten take roughly 3.5%. On this clone: The antigen remains undetermined.

The clonotype originates from a man under 40 in good health and CMV-seropositive. The genes are TRBV28 and TRBJ1-6; the D gene is possibly TRBD1 (6 bases). The sample taken for sequencing was PBMCs. This CDR3 reads CASSQDSPPLHF. CDR3 DNA sequence: TGTGCCAGCAGCCAGGACAGTCCACCCCTCCACTTT.